Listed below are T cell receptor beta chains from one sample, sequenced in a study of graft-versus-host responses after intestinal transplantation. The repertoire was sequenced with immunoSEQ multiplex PCR; TCRdb's copy has only in-frame clones and lacks some. The sample consists of about 25,000 clones, about 93% of them appearing once. The sequenced sample was PBMCs, obtained 30 days after intestinal transplant. The source is a human patient who received an intestinal transplant, so some T cells may come from the graft donor. The conserved cysteine and the conserved F or W are not part of the CDR3 here. The size field is filled for only some rows; it gives once, few, many or a size class.

cdr3_aa	clone_size	v_call	j_call
ASSQGFGWNEQF	NA	TRBV18	TRBJ2-1
ASRDLNTEAF	NA	TRBV28	TRBJ1-1
ASSPGGQVPIPLYEQY	NA	TRBV18	NA
ASSQDRGQSSYEQY	NA	TRBV4-1	TRBJ2-7
ASSFRTGVDEQY	NA	TRBV5-1	TRBJ2-7
ASRITGSSYEQY	NA	TRBV2	TRBJ2-7
ASSLVREVTSGNTIY	once	TRBV7-9	TRBJ1-3
ASSPRNGPQH	NA	TRBV6-9	TRBJ1-5
ASSWGGYEQF	NA	TRBV6-5	TRBJ2-1
ASSPPGTGGEGYT	NA	TRBV7-2	TRBJ1-2
ASSSDPDRTSTDTQY	NA	TRBV7-2	TRBJ2-3
ASSLLGAQNTEAF	NA	TRBV5-1	TRBJ1-1
ASSYRLAYNEQF	NA	TRBV6-5	TRBJ2-1
ASSSPPISGVVEQF	NA	TRBV7-9	TRBJ2-1
ASSVRTGSYEQY	NA	TRBV6-1	TRBJ2-7
ASSLRANSYEQY	NA	TRBV7-2	TRBJ2-7
ASSHRGTYEQY	NA	TRBV2	TRBJ2-7
ASSLELGSSRGYGYT	NA	TRBV11-2	TRBJ1-2
ASSAGLAGEQY	NA	TRBV9	TRBJ2-7
ASSLQGVNSPLH	NA	TRBV5-1	TRBJ1-6
ASSIGQIYNEQF	NA	TRBV6-5	TRBJ2-1
ASSFRVRDRGSTEAF	NA	TRBV27	TRBJ1-1
ASSQEGLAGGIDNEQF	NA	TRBV4-1	TRBJ2-1
ASSQLVGPYNEQF	NA	TRBV4-1	TRBJ2-1
ASSPGLGHEQF	NA	TRBV7-9	TRBJ2-1
ASSDSSGSYNEQF	NA	TRBV6-4	TRBJ2-1
ASSFYSATYNEQF	few	TRBV28	TRBJ2-1
ASSIPTSGGIYEQY	NA	TRBV19	TRBJ2-7
ASSSGLAGNNEQF	NA	TRBV5-1	TRBJ2-1
AFLSIKETRGTDTQY	NA	TRBV19	TRBJ2-3
ASSPGQGAYGYT	NA	TRBV19	TRBJ1-2
ASSLLIQETQY	NA	TRBV5-1	TRBJ2-5
ASSLRTSGGAVAGELF	NA	TRBV7-6	TRBJ2-2
ASSLDSLSTDTQY	NA	TRBV5-1	TRBJ2-3
ASSMNGNSGNTIY	NA	TRBV19	TRBJ1-3
ASSPYARYPYRDRGENSGNTIY	NA	TRBV27	TRBJ1-3
ASSHRWTSGYNEQF	NA	TRBV5-6	TRBJ2-1
ASSFSGYEQF	NA	TRBV27	TRBJ2-1
ASSPGLAGPYNEQF	NA	TRBV18	TRBJ2-1
ASKVGLYEQY	NA	TRBV5-6	TRBJ2-7
ASSALAGATNYEQY	NA	TRBV5-1	TRBJ2-7
ASSLESGDADTQY	NA	TRBV7-2	TRBJ2-3
ASSLEGGEGYT	NA	TRBV5-1	TRBJ1-2
ASSNPGLDQPQH	NA	TRBV25-1	TRBJ1-5
ASSPGLAATQY	NA	TRBV25-1	TRBJ2-3
ASSLSEGGGYT	NA	TRBV28	TRBJ1-2
ASSLWQASNEQY	NA	TRBV11-2	TRBJ2-7
ASSLRGWTGEQF	NA	TRBV11-2	TRBJ2-1
ASSVKGGAQNEQY	NA	TRBV7-2	TRBJ2-7
ASSYSPPTGGRYGYT	NA	TRBV27	TRBJ1-2
ASSSDRGIGELF	NA	TRBV4-3	TRBJ2-2
ACPLGSRTDTQY	NA	TRBV30	TRBJ2-3
ASSLEGQGDGYT	NA	TRBV5-1	TRBJ1-2
ASSVGGGTTYEQY	NA	TRBV9	TRBJ2-7